The TCR beta chain under discussion was sequenced for a study of blood T cell repertoires in COVID-19. V lost 2 bases, J lost 5 bases, and 6 bases stayed unmatched. Germline CDR1 MNHNY, CDR2 SVGAGI (reference sequence). This CDR3 region has 16 residues. TCRdb's table, derived via immunoSEQ multiplex PCR, lists solely in-frame clones and lacks some. Among over 300,000 clones listed, around 90% were seen once. This sequence originates from a man younger than 30 with active or convalescent COVID-19. Sequencing was performed on peripheral blood. This sequence joins TRBV6-6 and TRBJ1-5, with 10 bases lining up with TRBD1. The CDR3 is CASSYRTGGHDQPQHF. The CDR3 DNA is TGTGCCAGCAGTTACCGGACAGGGGGTCATGATCAGCCCCAGCATTTT.